A single sample is the source of the 28 T cell receptor beta chains below, sequenced in a study of PD-L1 blockade in urothelial cancer. Using immunoSEQ multiplex PCR, the repertoire was profiled, and TCRdb retains in-frame clones only, with some absent. This sample has about 45,000 clones, with about 90% found just once. Time point in this sample: peripheral blood 6 weeks after treatment start. This material consisted of PBMCs, taken around atezolizumab (anti-PD-L1) treatment. These receptor sequences come from a man between 65 and 85 years old with urothelial cancer.

This chain joins TRBV30 and TRBJ1-1; D gene ambiguous. Germline values: CDR1 GTSNPN, CDR2 SVGIG (reference sequence). V lost 4 bases to trimming and J lost 0 bases, with 12 bases between them. The CDR3 extends over 14 amino acids. The CDR3 protein is CAWMWAAMNTEAFF. Here the CDR3 DNA reads TGTGCCTGGATGTGGGCTGCAATGAACACTGAAGCTTTCTTT.

The V and J genes are TRBV7-2 and TRBJ1-6; 8 bases line up with TRBD1. The V gene end was trimmed by 3 bases and the J gene end by 6 bases; junction bases not matched to a gene: 10. Germline V lookup: CDR1 SGHTA, CDR2 FQGNSA. This CDR3 has 17 amino acids. The CDR3 bases are TGTGCCAGCAGCTTGGCGGCACAGGGGGTTCGTAATTCACCCCTCCACTTT. Translation: CASSLAAQGVRNSPLHF.

The chain's CDR3 is CASGLGATGELFF. The CDR3 region has the DNA TGTGCTAGTGGTTTAGGGGCGACCGGGGAGCTGTTTTTT. This chain connects TRBV12-5 to TRBJ2-2; D possibly corresponds to TRBD1 (5 bases). The length of the CDR3 is 13 residues. CDR1 LGHNT and CDR2 FRNRAP come from the germline V gene. V lost 3 bases and J 5 bases, leaving 7 bases between the germline ends.

The chain links TRBV28 to TRBJ2-2, with D possibly matching TRBD2 (5 bases). Looked up from germline, CDR1 is MDHEN and CDR2 is SYDVKM. With 5 bases removed from V and 6 bases from J, the gap between germline ends came to 13 bases. The CDR3 is 14 residues long. CDR3 residues: CASSRQLGAGELFF. DNA of the CDR3: TGTGCCAGCAGTCGTCAACTAGGCGCCGGGGAGCTGTTTTTT.

The chain couples TRBV11-2 to TRBJ2-2, with D perhaps TRBD1 (6 bases). Trimming cost V 2 bases and J 2 bases, with 12 bases left between them. The CDR3 runs 16 residues. Germline V CDR1 and CDR2: SGHAT, FQNNGV. The DNA for the CDR3 is TGTGCCAGCAGCTTATTGACAGGAATTAACACCGGGGAGCTGTTTTTT. It specifies CASSLLTGINTGELFF.

This clone was recorded only once. The chain couples TRBV28 to TRBJ2-7; TRBD2 might be the D (5 bases). V lost 6 bases and J lost 3, with 12 bases in between. From germline, CDR1 is MDHEN and CDR2 SYDVKM. The CDR3 is 13 residues long. This chain's CDR3 is CASSAGLDYEQYF. The CDR3 DNA reads as TGTGCCAGCAGCGCGGGCCTTGACTACGAGCAGTACTTC. Full variable domain (outside the CDR3, taken from reference TRBV28 and TRBJ2-7): DVKVTQSSRYLVKRTGEKVFLECVQDMDHENMFWYRQDPGLGLRLIYFSYDVKMKEKGDIPEGYSVSREKKERFSLILESASTNQTSMYLCASSAGLDYEQYFGPGTRLTVT.

CDR3 nucleotides: TGTGCCAGCTCACCACTTCCAGAAATCATGAACACTGAAGCTTTCTTT. This codes for CASSPLPEIMNTEAFF. The V call is TRBV18, the J call TRBJ1-1; no clear D. This CDR3 has 16 amino acids. In germline, CDR1 is KGHSH, CDR2 LQKENI. Deletions cut 1 base from V and 0 bases from J, with 12 bases between.

Comments on this clone: Different DNA sequences within this sample yield the same CDR3. V usage is TRBV18 and J usage is TRBJ2-7; D not certain. Germline CDR1 is KGHSH and CDR2 is LQKENI. This CDR3 is built from 13 residues. With 0 bases removed from V and 3 bases from J, the gap between germline ends came to 6 bases. DNA for the CDR3: TGTGCCAGCTCACCACCGTCCAGCTACGAGCAGTACTTC. As protein: CASSPPSSYEQYF.

The chain recombines TRBV30 with TRBJ1-4; D not resolved. This CDR3 comprises 14 residues. Per the germline V gene, CDR1 is GTSNPN and CDR2 is SVGIG (reference sequence). With 2 bases removed from V and 6 bases from J, the gap between germline ends came to 13 bases. The CDR3 coding sequence is TGTGCCTGGAGTCCGGCAGGCCAAGATGAAAAACTGTTTTTT. It is translated as CAWSPAGQDEKLFF.

CDR3 amino acids: CASSPGSTSSNTGELFF. The CDR3 nucleotides are TGTGCCAGCAGTCCGGGATCGACTAGTTCGAACACCGGGGAGCTGTTTTTT. The chain couples TRBV28 to TRBJ2-2; D is possibly TRBD2 (6 bases). The germline V gene encodes CDR1 MDHEN and CDR2 SYDVKM. CDR3 length: 17 residues. The V end lost 5 bases, the J end lost 0 bases, and 16 bases lay between the germline ends. Filled out from reference TRBV28 and TRBJ2-2, the complete variable domain reads DVKVTQSSRYLVKRTGEKVFLECVQDMDHENMFWYRQDPGLGLRLIYFSYDVKMKEKGDIPEGYSVSREKKERFSLILESASTNQTSMYLCASSPGSTSSNTGELFFGEGSRLTVL.

The chain couples TRBV9 to TRBJ2-1; 10 bases are shared with TRBD1. CDR1 and CDR2 (germline): SGDLS, YYNGEE. The V and J ends lost 3 bases and 7 bases, in that order; junction bases with no gene match: 4. The CDR3 sequence is 14 residues long. CDR3 sequence (DNA): TGTGCCAGCAGCGCCGGGACAGGGGAGAATGAGCAGTTCTTC. It translates to CASSAGTGENEQFF.

This rearrangement joins TRBV6-4 to TRBJ1-4, with unresolved D. This CDR3 region has 15 residues. Trimming stripped 0 bases from V and 10 bases from J, with 15 bases between. Germline V gene lookup returns CDR1 MRHNA and CDR2 SNTAGT. CDR3 in amino acids: CASSDSKDPGGKLFF. The CDR3 region has the DNA TGTGCCAGCAGTGACTCGAAGGACCCCGGAGGAAAACTGTTTTTT.

The chain carries TRBV7-8 and TRBJ2-1, with D uncertain. The CDR3 has 16 amino acids. The V gene lost 1 base and the J gene lost 7 bases, with 17 bases spanning the gap. Germline-derived CDR1 and CDR2 are SGHVS and FQNEAQ. CDR3 residues: CASSLGPSRRRNEQFF. Written as DNA, the CDR3 is TGTGCCAGCAGCTTAGGGCCGTCGAGGAGAAGGAATGAGCAGTTCTTC.

The V and J genes are TRBV7-9 and TRBJ1-2, with TRBD1 identical over 7 bases. This CDR3 spans 15 amino acids. Germline CDR1 and CDR2: SEHNR and FQNEAQ (reference sequence). V lost 1 base and J lost 8; bases outside the gene matches: 10. The CDR3 spells CASSLDGGGAYGYTF. The DNA for the CDR3 is TGTGCCAGCAGCTTAGATGGAGGGGGCGCTTACGGCTACACCTTC.

The rearrangement uses TRBV28 and TRBJ2-5; 9 bases map to TRBD2. The CDR3 totals 15 residues. The germline V gene encodes CDR1 MDHEN and CDR2 SYDVKM. The ends lost 6 bases at V and 4 bases at J; junction bases unmatched: 9. The CDR3 reads CASRRSGSRIETQYF. CDR3 DNA sequence: TGTGCCAGCAGACGTAGCGGGAGCCGGATAGAGACCCAGTACTTC.

The V and J genes are TRBV11-1 and TRBJ2-2; the match to TRBD1 covers 7 bases. V shed 6 bases and J 1 base; nucleotides not matched to a gene: 8. CDR1 is SGHAT and CDR2 is FQDESV in the germline V gene (reference sequence). This CDR3 region has 16 residues. The CDR3, as DNA: TGTGCCAGCAGTACCTCCGGGACAGTGAACACCGGGGAGCTGTTTTTT. Protein product: CASSTSGTVNTGELFF.

This chain links TRBV6-5 with TRBJ1-3; unclear D gene. Trimming cost V 6 bases and J 1 base, with 13 bases left between them. The CDR3 has 15 residues. CDR1 is MNHEY and CDR2 is SVGAGI in the germline V gene. CDR3: CASSVGGGSGNTIYF. Here the CDR3 DNA reads TGTGCCAGCAGCGTTGGTGGAGGGTCTGGAAACACCATATATTTT.

On this clone: Mismatch with germline at one junction end may stem from a read error. This chain joins TRBV11-2 and TRBJ2-7; the D gene is possibly TRBD2 (6 bases). This CDR3 is built from 14 residues. Germline V gene lookup returns CDR1 SGHAT and CDR2 FQNNGV. CDR3 coding DNA: TGTGCCAGCAGCTCGGCCCGGGGGTCCTCCGAGCAGTACTTC. This sequence encodes CASSSARGSSEQYF.

The chain employs TRBV9 and TRBJ1-3; 7 nucleotides align to TRBD1. V shed 4 bases and J 4 bases; nucleotides not matched to a gene: 11. CDR3 length equals 16 residues. Germline CDR1 and CDR2: SGDLS and YYNGEE. As DNA, the CDR3 is TGTGCCAGCAGCCTTCGAGGGGGCGCGGCGGGAAACACCATATATTTT. It specifies CASSLRGGAAGNTIYF.

The rearrangement uses TRBV2 and TRBJ2-3; 9 bases are shared with TRBD2. V was pared by 7 bases and J by 2 bases, with 13 bases of the junction left unmatched. The CDR3 sequence is 17 residues long. CDR1 is SNHLY and CDR2 is FYNNEI in the germline V gene. Here the CDR3 reads CASTEGPLAGYTDTQYF. The CDR3 bases are TGTGCCAGCACCGAAGGGCCCCTAGCGGGATACACAGATACGCAGTATTTT.

This chain joins TRBV6-4 and TRBJ2-2, with D uncertain. From germline, CDR1 is MRHNA and CDR2 SNTAGT. The V and J ends lost 0 bases and 4 bases respectively, with 3 bases between them. The CDR3 contains 13 residues. Here the CDR3 DNA reads TGTGCCAGCAGTGACTCTAGCACCGGGGAGCTGTTTTTT. It translates to CASSDSSTGELFF.

The chain has TRBV7-3 and TRBJ2-7; 9 nucleotides align to TRBD2. Germline CDR1 and CDR2: SGHTA and FQGTGA. The CDR3 has 15 amino acids. With 5 bases clipped from V and 0 bases from J, the junction kept 5 bases outside the gene matches. CDR3 region: CASSPTSGYSYEQYF. The CDR3 region has the DNA TGTGCCAGCAGCCCGACTAGCGGTTACTCCTACGAGCAGTACTTC. Based on the CDR3 plus reference TRBV7-3 and TRBJ2-7, the full variable domain is GAGVSQTPSNKVTEKGKYVELRCDPISGHTALYWYRQSLGQGPEFLIYFQGTGAADDSGLPNDRFFAVRPEGSVSTLKIQRTERGDSAVYLCASSPTSGYSYEQYFGPGTRLTVT.

The chain has TRBV9 and TRBJ2-3, with D maybe TRBD1 (5 bases). V was clipped by 4 bases and J by 2 bases, with 11 bases between them. The CDR3 totals 14 residues. CDR1 SGDLS and CDR2 YYNGEE come from the germline V gene. The CDR3 DNA reads TGTGCCAGCAGCTCCCAGGGTTTCACAGATACGCAGTATTTT. Translation: CASSSQGFTDTQYF. The whole variable domain, remainder taken from reference TRBV9 and TRBJ2-3, is DSGVTQTPKHLITATGQRVTLRCSPRSGDLSVYWYQQSLDQGLQFLIQYYNGEERAKGNILERFSAQQFPDLHSELNLSSLELGDSALYFCASSSQGFTDTQYFGPGTRLTVL.

This chain joins TRBV14 and TRBJ2-7; 8 positions agree with TRBD1. Germline loops: CDR1 SGHDN, CDR2 FVKESK. Germline trimming cut 1 base from V and 5 bases from J; bases unmatched to any gene: 7. The length of the CDR3 is 15 residues. The CDR3 sequence: CASSQATGGFDEQYF. CDR3 nucleotide sequence: TGTGCCAGCAGCCAAGCCACAGGGGGTTTCGACGAGCAGTACTTC. Full variable domain (outside the CDR3, taken from reference TRBV14 and TRBJ2-7): EAGVTQFPSHSVIEKGQTVTLRCDPISGHDNLYWYRRVMGKEIKFLLHFVKESKQDESGMPNNRFLAERTGGTYSTLKVQPAELEDSGVYFCASSQATGGFDEQYFGPGTRLTVT.

J is TRBJ2-1 and V is TRBV28, with 9 positions matching TRBD2. The CDR3 runs to 15 residues. Per germline, CDR1 MDHEN and CDR2 SYDVKM. Trimming took 7 bases from V and 3 from J; bases not matched to a gene: 7. The CDR3 nucleotides read TGTGCCAGCACCACACTTAGCGGGGGCTACAATGAGCAGTTCTTC. Its translation: CASTTLSGGYNEQFF.

J is TRBJ2-7 and V is TRBV28, with TRBD2 identical over 10 bases. J gave up 2 bases and V 6 bases, and 7 bases lay outside the gene matches. CDR3 length: 15 amino acids. Germline V gives CDR1 MDHEN, CDR2 SYDVKM. CDR3 residues: CASSRALAGTYEQYF. CDR3 DNA sequence: TGTGCCAGCAGCCGAGCACTAGCGGGGACCTACGAGCAGTACTTC.

The chain couples TRBV6-9 to TRBJ2-3; 7 bases agree with TRBD1. The germline gives CDR1 MNHGY, CDR2 SVAAGI. Unmatched junction bases numbered 9, after V lost 5 bases and J lost 1 base. The CDR3 contains 16 residues. CDR3 in DNA: TGTGCCAGCAGTAGGAGGTGGGACAGACGCACAGATACGCAGTATTTT. Encoded protein: CASSRRWDRRTDTQYF.

The chain employs TRBV10-3 and TRBJ2-1; weak D call: TRBD2 (5 bases). The CDR3 spans 13 residues. Germline CDR1 is ENHRY and CDR2 is SYGVKD. The germline V and J ends were trimmed by 5 bases and 5 bases, with 10 bases remaining between them. The CDR3 sequence is CAISSYGDNEQFF. The CDR3 nucleotides read TGTGCCATCAGTTCCTACGGGGACAATGAGCAGTTCTTC.